These 13 T cell receptor beta chains were all obtained from the same sample, sequenced in a study of post-analysis software for immune sequencing data. Study observations and caveats: Higher frequency in patients than in controls was seen for about 5 TRBV segments, with TRBV5-6, TRBV5-1 and TRBV20-1 among them.

These receptors have no identified antigens. Unique molecular identifiers had been added to the TCR beta cDNA libraries. TCRdb reanalysed the PCR reads using MiXCR and keeps one entry per CDR3 protein. The repertoire consists of 700,000 to 800,000 distinct CDR3 sequences, with 25% to 30% occurring once and the leading ten covering 0.55% to 0.65%. Sequences were obtained from blood. The origin of the receptors is a girl aged 10-17 years with multiple sclerosis.

The chain couples TRBV29-1 to TRBJ1-1; no firm D call. CDR1 is SQVTM and CDR2 is ANQGSEA in the germline V gene. Trimming pared 7 bases from V and 2 bases from J, leaving 11 bases between. There are 12 residues in the CDR3. The CDR3, as DNA: TGCAGCGGAGAGGCGCGAAACACTGAAGCTTTCTTT. Amino acid sequence: CSGEARNTEAFF.

The chain uses TRBV7-2 and TRBJ2-3; no reliable D call. Trimming left V 1 base short and J 1 base short, with 12 bases between. Germline CDR1 is SGHTA and CDR2 is FQGNSA. The length of the CDR3 is 16 residues. CDR3 sequence: CASSLDAVRGTDTQYF. As DNA, the CDR3 is TGTGCCAGCAGCTTAGATGCCGTTCGCGGCACAGATACGCAGTATTTT.

This chain links TRBV12-3 or TRBV12-4 with TRBJ1-2, with unresolved D. This CDR3 is 14 amino acids long. The V end lost 7 bases, the J end lost 4 bases, and 16 bases lay between the germline ends. DNA for the CDR3: TGTGCCAGCATCATAACCGGGAGCCGCTATGGCTACACCTTC. It is translated as CASIITGSRYGYTF.

The chain is built from TRBV5-1 and TRBJ2-1, with TRBD2 as a possible D gene (6 bases). The DNA end favors TRBJ2-7, so the J call may be wrong. This CDR3 spans 16 amino acids. CDR1 and CDR2 from the germline V gene are SGHRS and YFSETQ. Written as DNA, the CDR3 is TGCGCCAGCAGCTTGGATGTGGGGCGGGGAACCTACGAGCAGTACTTC. Translation: CASSLDVGRGTYEQYF.

This clonotype was counted a few times. The chain uses TRBV10-3 and TRBJ1-5, with 8 bases fitting TRBD1. V shed 4 bases and J 0 bases; nucleotides not matched to a gene: 5. Germline CDR1 and CDR2: ENHRY and SYGVKD. This CDR3 spans 16 amino acids. The CDR3 sequence is CAISGGTGNSNQPQHF. In DNA, the CDR3 is TGTGCCATCAGTGGGGGGACAGGTAATAGCAATCAGCCCCAGCATTTT.

The DNA of the CDR3 is TGTGCCATCAGTGTGGGACAGGGTCAGCCCCAGCATTTT. Amino acids: CAISVGQGQPQHF. This rearrangement joins TRBV10-3 to TRBJ1-5; the match to TRBD1 covers 9 bases. Unmatched junction bases numbered 1, after V lost 4 bases and J lost 6 bases. The V gene's germline CDR1 is ENHRY and CDR2 SYGVKD. The CDR3 has 13 amino acids.

Only a few counts were recorded for this clonotype. This rearrangement joins TRBV20-1 to TRBJ2-1, with 11 bases fitting TRBD2. This CDR3 contains 15 residues. Germline V lookup: CDR1 DFQATT, CDR2 SNEGSKA (reference sequence). The V gene end was trimmed by 6 bases and the J gene end by 7 bases; junction bases not matched to a gene: 11. The CDR3, as DNA: TGCAGTGCCAACGGATTAGCGGGAGGGCCAAATGAGCAGTTCTTC. It is translated as CSANGLAGGPNEQFF.

The chain's CDR3 is CASSLYTLGEETQYF. The CDR3 DNA sequence: TGTGCCAGCAGTTTGTATACATTGGGGGAAGAGACCCAGTACTTC. The J gene is TRBJ2-5, the V gene TRBV6-6; D tentatively reads TRBD1 or TRBD2 (5 bases each). The CDR3 runs to 15 residues. The V and J ends lost 4 bases and 3 bases respectively, with 15 bases between them. Germline CDR1 MNHNY, CDR2 SVGAGI (reference sequence).

The V gene is TRBV7-2, the J gene TRBJ2-7; D is perhaps TRBD1 or TRBD2 (5 bases each). The V and J ends lost 5 bases and 3 bases respectively, with 17 bases between them. Germline lookup yields CDR1 SGHTA and CDR2 FQGNSA. The CDR3 has 15 amino acids. CDR3 coding DNA: TGTGCCAGCAGCATGGGGGTCGCGCGATACTACGAGCAGTACTTC. Protein: CASSMGVARYYEQYF.

The chain has TRBV20-1 and TRBJ2-1, with D uncertain. V was shortened by 5 bases and J by 10 bases, with 18 bases between the two germline ends. The CDR3 covers 13 residues. The V gene's germline CDR1 is DFQATT and CDR2 SNEGSKA (reference sequence). The CDR3 is CSAERISASEQFF. The CDR3, as DNA: TGCAGTGCTGAGAGGATTTCGGCATCCGAGCAGTTCTTC.

The rearrangement joins TRBV28 to TRBJ1-1; TRBD1 is a possible D gene (5 bases). CDR3 length: 11 amino acids. V was trimmed by 6 bases and J by 8 bases, leaving 10 bases between them. CDR1 is MDHEN and CDR2 is SYDVKM in the germline V gene. The DNA for the CDR3 is TGTGCCAGCAGCTGGGGGACCGAAGCTTTCTTT. It encodes CASSWGTEAFF.

With regard to this clonotype: A read error may explain this, as a much larger clone is one base away. The chain couples TRBV29-1 to TRBJ1-2; D remains ambiguous. This CDR3 has 11 amino acids. Germline values: CDR1 SQVTM, CDR2 ANQGSEA. V dropped 2 bases and J dropped 2 bases, with 3 bases sitting between them. CDR3 bases: TGCAGCGTTGAACAGAACTATGGCTACACCTTC. Its protein product is CSVEQNYGYTF.

This clonotype was counted at least ten times. Here the CDR3 reads CASSETTGWGSGYTF. In DNA form, the CDR3 reads TGTGCCAGCAGTGAGACGACAGGGTGGGGTTCCGGCTACACCTTC. J is TRBJ1-2 and V is TRBV6-5, with 7 bases that match TRBD1. The CDR3 loop spans 15 amino acids. J was trimmed by 8 bases and V by 5 bases; bases with no gene match: 14. Germline CDR1 MNHEY, CDR2 SVGAGI.